This section outlines one T cell receptor beta chain sequence together with its context. Its matching antigen is unknown. The CDR3 length is 17 residues. Germline V CDR1 and CDR2: MNHEY, SVGEGT. V gave up 0 bases and J gave up 6 bases, with 21 bases separating them. The RNA, about 0.45 to 1 ug, was put through reverse transcription using random hexamers. An immunoSEQ multiplex PCR amplified TCR beta CDR3 over 54 Vbeta and 13 Jbeta. TCRdb used MiXCR to reprocess the immunoSEQ multiplex PCR reads, holding one entry per CDR3 protein. The sample has about 180,000 distinct CDR3 sequences, around 96% seen once; the top ten hold roughly 0.12%. This sample was included in a study of CD8 T cells in Susac syndrome. Study-level findings and limits: There was no clonal expansion in the CD4+ T cell repertoires of Susac syndrome.

From blood CD8+ and CD4+ T cells, the TCR beta chain was sequenced. Both CD4+ and CD8+ T cells were negatively isolated, and TEMRA cells underwent FACS enrichment. This TCR was sampled from a human donor with Susac syndrome. The V gene is TRBV6-2 or TRBV6-3, the J gene TRBJ2-7; D could derive from TRBD1 or TRBD2 (5 bases each). Sequences were obtained from CD4+ T cells from PBMCs. The CDR3 coding sequence is TGTGCCAGCAGTTACTCGAGGGGATCCGGGAACTATGTCGAGCAGTACTTC. It translates to CASSYSRGSGNYVEQYF.